Sequencing of this T cell receptor (beta chain) was carried out in a study of CD8+CD57+ T cells in acquired aplastic anemia. Study summary: Sorted cells (CD4+ and CD8+) yielded DNA amounts that averaged approximately 3.2 ug.

This clonotype has a count of ten or more. Selection for sequencing was limited to patients who had shown CD8+CD57+ cell expansion by flow cytometry. By the time of blood sampling, patients had still received no therapy. It was genomic DNA that served as the template for profiling TCR beta VDJ and CDR3. Each CDR3 protein is one row after TCRdb ran MiXCR on the reads. Seen here are some 120,000 distinct CDR3 sequences, nearly 40% observed once, and the top ten hold 2% to 3%. The CDR3 has 16 residues. The ends lost 8 bases at V and 7 bases at J; junction bases unmatched: 15. The sequence derives from a human donor with aplastic anemia. The chain uses TRBV12-3 or TRBV12-4 and TRBJ2-1; 9 nucleotides align to TRBD2. Material for sequencing was sorted CD4+, CD8+, or CD8+CD57+ T cells (not recorded which) from PBMCs. The DNA of the CDR3 is TGTGCCAGCTCCTACCCGGCAAGCGGGGGGCCGAATGAGCAGTTCTTC. As protein: CASSYPASGGPNEQFF.